The 6 T cell receptor beta chains given below trace back to one sample, sequenced in a study of blood T cell repertoires in COVID-19. Data came from immunoSEQ multiplex PCR; TCRdb stores just in-frame clones and leaves some out. Of about 150,000 clones listed, 80% to 90% were seen once; the top ten hold 3.5% to 4.5%. Specimen: peripheral blood. These TCRs come from a woman in her 70s with acute or convalescent COVID-19.

The CDR3 DNA sequence: TGTGCCACCAAACCGGACAGGTTTTTGGGCGAGCAGTACTTC. It translates to CATKPDRFLGEQYF. The genes are TRBV25-1 and TRBJ2-7; TRBD1 matches 7 bases. V lost 10 bases, J lost 6 bases, and 15 bases stayed unmatched. Germline assignment: CDR1 MGHDK and CDR2 SYGVNS. The CDR3 is 14 amino acids.

V and J are TRBV5-6 and TRBJ1-6, with 9 bases identical to TRBD1. The J segment lost 6 bases and the V segment lost 4 bases, leaving 8 bases of the junction unmatched. This CDR3 spans 16 amino acids. Germline CDR1 is SGHDT and CDR2 is YYEEEE. The CDR3 here is CASSPRMTGGNSPLHF. In DNA, the CDR3 is TGTGCCAGCAGCCCGAGGATGACAGGGGGTAATTCACCCCTCCACTTT.

This chain connects TRBV2 to TRBJ1-2, with a weak D call TRBD1 (5 bases). The germline V gene encodes CDR1 SNHLY and CDR2 FYNNEI. Trimming pared 3 bases from V and 2 bases from J, leaving 10 bases between. The CDR3 totals 14 residues. The CDR3, as DNA: TGTGCCAGCAGTGATAGGGGTTGGAACTATGGCTACACCTTC. Protein sequence: CASSDRGWNYGYTF. The variable domain in full, with the rest retrieved from reference TRBV2 and TRBJ1-2, is EPEVTQTPSHQVTQMGQEVILRCVPISNHLYFYWYRQILGQKVEFLVSFYNNEISEKSEIFDDQFSVERPDGSNFTLKIRSTKLEDSAMYFCASSDRGWNYGYTFGSGTRLTVV.

V usage is TRBV7-9 and J usage is TRBJ2-1, with a possible D match to TRBD2 (6 bases). The germline gives CDR1 SEHNR, CDR2 FQNEAQ (reference sequence). The CDR3 sequence is 13 residues long. V lost 5 bases, J lost 7 bases, and 12 bases lay in between. The CDR3 loop reads CASSRSGGNEQFF. Written as DNA, the CDR3 is TGTGCCAGCAGCCGATCCGGGGGAAATGAGCAGTTCTTC.

This chain joins TRBV5-1 and TRBJ1-2; no definite D call. Trimming took 4 bases from V and 4 from J, leaving 14 bases between them. The CDR3 spans 14 residues. Germline values: CDR1 SGHRS, CDR2 YFSETQ. CDR3 DNA: TGCGCCAGCAGCCCGGAGGGAGGTTCCTATGGCTACACCTTC. This codes for CASSPEGGSYGYTF.

Regarding this clone: One end of the junction is discordant with germline, which a read error may explain. This chain uses TRBV14 with TRBJ1-2, with a tentative D call TRBD1 (5 bases). Germline V gives CDR1 SGHDN, CDR2 FVKESK. The CDR3 totals 14 residues. The CDR3 loop is CASSQDTLGPQKNF. Written as DNA, the CDR3 is TGTGCCAGCAGCCAAGATACGCTGGGGCCACAGAAAAACTTC.